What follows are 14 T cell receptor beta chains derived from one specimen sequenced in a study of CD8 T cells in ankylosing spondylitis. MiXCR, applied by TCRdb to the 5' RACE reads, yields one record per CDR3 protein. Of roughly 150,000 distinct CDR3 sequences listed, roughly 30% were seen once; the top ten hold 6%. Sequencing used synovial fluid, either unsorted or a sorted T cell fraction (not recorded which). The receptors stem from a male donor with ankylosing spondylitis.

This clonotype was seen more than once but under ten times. This chain's CDR3 is CAISDSHSGNTIYF. The CDR3 DNA is TGTGCCATCAGTGACTCCCACTCTGGAAACACCATATATTTT. The chain is built from TRBV10-3 and TRBJ1-3; no definite D call. Trimming removed 3 bases from V and 0 bases from J, with 6 bases in between. The V gene's germline CDR1 is ENHRY and CDR2 SYGVKD. This CDR3 is built from 14 residues.

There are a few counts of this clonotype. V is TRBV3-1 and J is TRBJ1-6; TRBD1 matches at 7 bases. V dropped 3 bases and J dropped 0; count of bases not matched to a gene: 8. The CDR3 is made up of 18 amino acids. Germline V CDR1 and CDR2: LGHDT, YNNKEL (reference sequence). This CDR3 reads CASSQAGGGSSYNSPLHF. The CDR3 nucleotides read TGTGCCAGCAGCCAGGCAGGGGGTGGGAGCTCCTATAATTCACCCCTCCACTTT. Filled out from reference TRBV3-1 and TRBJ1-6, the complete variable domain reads DTAVSQTPKYLVTQMGNDKSIKCEQNLGHDTMYWYKQDSKKFLKIMFSYNNKELIINETVPNRFSPKSPDKAHLNLHINSLELGDSAVYFCASSQAGGGSSYNSPLHFGNGTRLTVT.

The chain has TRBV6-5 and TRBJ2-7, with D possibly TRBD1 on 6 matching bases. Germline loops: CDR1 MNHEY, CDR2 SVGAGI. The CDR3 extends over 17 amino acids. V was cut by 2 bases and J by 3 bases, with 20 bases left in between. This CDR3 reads CASSYSRGNRDLYEQYF. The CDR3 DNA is TGTGCCAGCAGTTACAGTAGGGGGAACAGGGACCTCTACGAGCAGTACTTC.

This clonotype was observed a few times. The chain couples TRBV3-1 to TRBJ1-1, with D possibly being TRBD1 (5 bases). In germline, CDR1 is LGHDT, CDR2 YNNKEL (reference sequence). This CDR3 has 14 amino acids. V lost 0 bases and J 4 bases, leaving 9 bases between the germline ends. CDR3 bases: TGTGCCAGCAGCCAAGAACGTGGGGGCACTGAAGCTTTCTTT. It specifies CASSQERGGTEAFF.

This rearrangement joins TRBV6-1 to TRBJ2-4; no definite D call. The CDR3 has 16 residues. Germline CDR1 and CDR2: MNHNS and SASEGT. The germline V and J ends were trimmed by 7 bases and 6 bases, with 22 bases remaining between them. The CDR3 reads CASTRGQVPVSNIQYF. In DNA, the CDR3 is TGTGCCAGCACCAGAGGTCAGGTCCCGGTATCAAACATTCAGTACTTC.

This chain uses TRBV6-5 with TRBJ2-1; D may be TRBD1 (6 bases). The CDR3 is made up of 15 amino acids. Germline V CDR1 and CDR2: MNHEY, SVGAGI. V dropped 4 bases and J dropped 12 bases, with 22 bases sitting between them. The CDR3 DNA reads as TGTGCCAGCAGTTTTTTAGGGACACCTATTCGAGGGCAGTTCTTC. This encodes CASSFLGTPIRGQFF.

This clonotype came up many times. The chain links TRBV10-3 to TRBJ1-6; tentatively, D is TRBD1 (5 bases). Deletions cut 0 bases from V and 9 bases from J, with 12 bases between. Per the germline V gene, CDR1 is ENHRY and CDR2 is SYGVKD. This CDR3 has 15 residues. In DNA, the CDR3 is TGTGCCATCAGTGAGTCGGGGGGGGATGGTTCACCCCTCCACTTT. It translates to CAISESGGDGSPLHF.

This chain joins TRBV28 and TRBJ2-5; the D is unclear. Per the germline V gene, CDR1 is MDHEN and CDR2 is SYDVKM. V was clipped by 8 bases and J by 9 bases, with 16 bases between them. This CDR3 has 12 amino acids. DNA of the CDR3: TGTGCCAGCCGATCCCTCCCCGAGGCCCAGTACTTC. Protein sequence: CASRSLPEAQYF.

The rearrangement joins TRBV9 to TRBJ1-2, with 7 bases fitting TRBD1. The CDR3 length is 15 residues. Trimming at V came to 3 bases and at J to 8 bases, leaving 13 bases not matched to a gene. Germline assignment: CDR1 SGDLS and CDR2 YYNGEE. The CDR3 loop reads CASSARDRGIEGYTF. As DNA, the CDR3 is TGTGCCAGCAGCGCCCGGGACAGAGGGATAGAGGGCTACACCTTC.

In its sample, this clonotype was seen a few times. CDR3 loop: CSVRGGAGGEQYF. The CDR3 DNA reads TGCAGTGTTAGGGGGGGCGCAGGGGGCGAGCAGTACTTC. The chain combines TRBV20-1 with TRBJ2-7; D is perhaps TRBD1 or TRBD2 (7 bases each). This CDR3 is built from 13 residues. V lost 7 bases and J lost 6, with 19 bases in between. CDR1 is DFQATT, CDR2 SNEGSKA, per germline (reference sequence).

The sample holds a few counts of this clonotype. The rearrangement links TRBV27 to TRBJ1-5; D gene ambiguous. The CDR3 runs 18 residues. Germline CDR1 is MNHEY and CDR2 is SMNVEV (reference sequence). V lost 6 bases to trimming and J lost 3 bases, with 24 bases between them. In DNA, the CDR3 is TGTGCCAGCAGCTTGCTACCTCCGGGGTTTGGTTCCAATCAGCCCCAGCATTTT. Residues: CASSLLPPGFGSNQPQHF.

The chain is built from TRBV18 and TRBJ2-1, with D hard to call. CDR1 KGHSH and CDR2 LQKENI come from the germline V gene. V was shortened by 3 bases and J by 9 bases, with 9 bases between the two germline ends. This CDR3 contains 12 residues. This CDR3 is CASSPVQAEQFF. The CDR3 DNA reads TGTGCCAGCTCACCCGTCCAGGCTGAGCAGTTCTTC. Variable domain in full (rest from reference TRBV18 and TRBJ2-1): NAGVMQNPRHLVRRRGQEARLRCSPMKGHSHVYWYRQLPEEGLKFMVYLQKENIIDESGMPKERFSAEFPKEGPSILRIQQVVRGDSAAYFCASSPVQAEQFFGPGTRLTVL.

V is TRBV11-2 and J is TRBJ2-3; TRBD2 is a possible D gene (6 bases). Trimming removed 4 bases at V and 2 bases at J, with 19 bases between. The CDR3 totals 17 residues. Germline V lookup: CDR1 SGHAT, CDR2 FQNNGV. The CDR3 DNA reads TGTGCCAGCAGCTCCGCCGGGACTCCACGACCCACAGATACGCAGTATTTT. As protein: CASSSAGTPRPTDTQYF.

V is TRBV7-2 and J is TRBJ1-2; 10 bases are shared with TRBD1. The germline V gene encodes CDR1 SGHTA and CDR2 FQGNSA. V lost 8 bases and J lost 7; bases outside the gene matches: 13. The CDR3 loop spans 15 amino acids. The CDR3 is CASGEGLWTGGGYTF. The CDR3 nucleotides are TGTGCCAGCGGTGAAGGACTTTGGACAGGGGGTGGCTACACCTTC.